This TCR beta chain was sequenced during a study of type 1 regulatory T cells. The wider study: T-allo10 is a Tr1-enriched, alloantigen-specific CD4 T cell product made in vitro.

The germline V gene has CDR1 LGHNA and CDR2 YNFKEQ. CDR3 size: 14 residues. On this clonotype itself: The junction and the germline gene differ at one end; a read error may be behind it.

A single record per CDR3 protein comes from TCRdb applying MiXCR to the reads. The sample shows approximately 97,000 distinct CDR3 sequences, around a third of them seen only once. The sample consisted of CD4+ T cells, either the whole sample or a sorted fraction (not recorded which). The sequence was obtained from a human donor in good health. The chain carries TRBV4-2 and TRBJ2-7; D ambiguous. The CDR3 region is CASSQGASSSEQYF. Written as DNA, the CDR3 is TGTGCCAGCAGCCAAGGGGCTAGTTCCTCCGAGCAGTACTTC.